This T cell receptor beta chain came from a study of long-term antiretroviral therapy in people with HIV (dated by TCRdb to between 2021 and 2024). Regarding the research as a whole: The earliest samples were collected approximately a decade before the 2015 WHO recommendation for immediate ART, a period when ART was typically delayed until CD4 counts fell. A total of over 150 cryopreserved PBMC samples came from a few dozen adults with confirmed HIV infection and were collected serially over a mean of about six years (range 1-12). No cross-contamination during QIAcube processing was shown when test extractions of a monoclonal T-cell line were performed alongside 25 to 35 polyclonal samples. Among the approximately 30 participants with HIV, approximately 10 were female. Whether ART initiation and durable HIV suppression were associated with changes in peripheral blood TRB repertoire composition and diversity was tested in a retrospective serial study. Study-wide conclusions, independent of this receptor: CDR3 length ranges in HIV repertoires were narrower than in controls, and network structure suggested an antigen-experienced repertoire with only a slight naive shift after ART. The repertoire was dominated across all time points by expanded TRB clones identified before ART initiation, although this dominance was seen to fluctuate and to decrease in many PLHIV after ART. Inferences about post-ART repertoire changes are limited because no data were available on ART adherence, viral resistance or therapy changes. Starting ART was linked to a significant rise in TRB diversity, yet even with long-term ART the diversity remained significantly lower than in transplant donor controls. The samples span the years 2004 to 2017, and the ART regimens used may be less effective than current regimens. Limited PBMC availability meant only the TCR beta chain was sequenced, without alpha chain pairing. Because pre-ART samples had limited cell numbers, unsorted PBMC were profiled rather than sorted CD4+ and CD8+ T cells.

For this clone: Its antigen is unknown. Base qualities are not at hand, and no much larger clone is one base apart.

Participants were included only if at least one PBMC sample before ART initiation and at least two post-ART samples were available. Treatment was received in the United States of America by all participants with HIV. Before DNA extraction, cryopreserved samples of about 0.95-10 million PBMC were thawed and then washed. At the time of the earliest PBMC sample, participants with HIV were aged between about 23 and 54 years. Each participant contributed PBMC samples from 1-4 timepoints before ART initiation and 2-8 timepoints after ART initiation, with a median of 7 samples. Serial HIV viral load, CD4+ T-cell count, ART history and demographic data were obtained for every participant. Genomic DNA was extracted from unsorted PBMC with a Qiagen kit on a QIAcube, processed in batches of 12 samples. The immunoSEQ hsTCRB v3.0 assay was used at survey level resolution for TRB variable region sequencing. A depth of roughly 40,000-55,000 T-cell genomes per sample was targeted for TRB sequencing. An Illumina MiSeq with a v3 150-cycle kit was used to sequence the pooled TRB libraries. As for the authors' bioinformatics: Repertoire analysis was performed in R inside a reproducible Nextflow workflow that covered QC, data transformation and analysis. LymphoSeq2, an R package for exploring AIRR-Seq data, was used to implement custom analyses. After excluding several samples that yielded fewer than 5000 total TRB sequences, some 190 HIV repertoires remained for analysis. Among the 200 or so HIV repertoires that were kept, some 61 were collected before ART initiation and 120 to 140 were collected after ART initiation. Repertoires were downsampled to 5000 TRB nucleotide sequences, and summary statistics were averaged over 100 downsampling iterations. Only TRB sequences with CDR3 regions of at least seven amino acids were retained for analysis. Diversity was measured with a Shannon entropy-derived clonality score and the Gini coefficient. In the repertoire networks, any two of the top 5000 CDR3 amino acid sequences were connected whenever the two sequences differed by an edit distance of one. For TRB CDR3 amino acid sequences, GLIPH2 was used to predict antigen specificity groups and MHC restriction. To flag known CMV, EBV, HIV or tissue antigen associations, CDR3 amino acid sequences were matched against VDJdb and McPAS-TCR. Pre-ART, post-ART and control groups were compared with Wilcoxon signed-rank tests and Holm-Bonferroni correction. What TCRdb holds here is the immuneACCESS table cut down to in-frame rearrangements. Part of the clones is not present; checked against another copy, under half of the missing clones reflect an unresolved V gene, and the others are unexplained. The V and J calls and clone size are taken from that table; D and trimming were inferred from the DNA. Recorded for this sample are 20,000 to 25,000 clones; roughly 84% of them occurred a single time. Approximately 4.6% of the sample comes from the top ten.

From the cysteine through the phenylalanine, the CDR3 covers 16 amino acids. The sequence is cut down to CDR3 DNA, 48 bases in frame from base 1. V ends up 8 bases short and J 2 bases short, with an unmatched junction base count of 13. According to the germline V gene, CDR1 reads SGHTA and CDR2 reads FQGNSA. The clonotype comes from a man aged 55 to 70 with HIV. This receptor chain uses TRBV7-2 and TRBJ2-7, with TRBD1 matching 9 junction bases. The sample was unsorted PBMCs, taken 1.3 years after starting antiretroviral therapy. The nucleotide sequence reads TGTGCCAGCGGGACCGGGACAGGGTATTCAGCCTACGAGCAGTACTTC. Translated, it gives CASGTGTGYSAYEQYF.